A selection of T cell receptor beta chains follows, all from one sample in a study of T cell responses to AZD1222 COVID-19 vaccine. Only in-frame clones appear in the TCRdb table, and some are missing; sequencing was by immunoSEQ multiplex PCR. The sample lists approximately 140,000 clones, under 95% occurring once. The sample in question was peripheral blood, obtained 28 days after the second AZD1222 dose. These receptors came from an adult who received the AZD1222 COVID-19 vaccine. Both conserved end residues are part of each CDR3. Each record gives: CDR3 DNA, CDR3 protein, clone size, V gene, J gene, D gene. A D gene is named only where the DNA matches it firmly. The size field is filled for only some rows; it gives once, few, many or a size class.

CDR3nt: TGTGCCAGCAGTGTAGTCCGGGGATTGCATAATAGCAATCAGCCCCAGCATTTT
CDR3aa: CASSVVRGLHNSNQPQHF
abundance: -
v_gene: TRBV6-2/TRBV6-3
j_gene: TRBJ1-5
d_gene: -

CDR3nt: TGTGCCATCAGTGAGGAGTCGATTGAGACCCAGTACTTC
CDR3aa: CAISEESIETQYF
abundance: -
v_gene: TRBV10-3
j_gene: TRBJ2-5
d_gene: -

CDR3nt: TGTGCAAGTCGCCCGGGCGAGCAGTACTTC
CDR3aa: CASRPGEQYF
abundance: -
v_gene: TRBV12-2
j_gene: TRBJ2-7
d_gene: -

CDR3nt: TGTGCCACCAGCCGGGGCCCGGGACAGGGCTATGGCTACACCTTC
CDR3aa: CATSRGPGQGYGYTF
abundance: many
v_gene: TRBV15
j_gene: TRBJ1-2
d_gene: TRBD1

CDR3nt: TGTGCCAGCAGCTACTCGACACAAGCCTACGAGCAGTACTTC
CDR3aa: CASSYSTQAYEQYF
abundance: -
v_gene: TRBV7-2
j_gene: TRBJ2-7
d_gene: -

CDR3nt: TGTGCCATCAGTGAGCGGCTAGCGGACTACAATGAGCAGTTCTTC
CDR3aa: CAISERLADYNEQFF
abundance: -
v_gene: TRBV10-3
j_gene: TRBJ2-1
d_gene: TRBD2

CDR3nt: TGTGCCAGCACTCCTGGGACGGCAGAAGGGGGGCAGTACTTC
CDR3aa: CASTPGTAEGGQYF
abundance: -
v_gene: TRBV2
j_gene: TRBJ2-7
d_gene: -

CDR3nt: TGTGCCAGCAGTTACCGGCCGGGGGACACCAATCAGCCCCAGCATTTT
CDR3aa: CASSYRPGDTNQPQHF
abundance: -
v_gene: TRBV6-2/TRBV6-3
j_gene: TRBJ1-5
d_gene: -

CDR3nt: TGCGCCAGCAGCCAAATAAAAGGCACTTACACCGGGGAGCTGTTTTTT
CDR3aa: CASSQIKGTYTGELFF
abundance: once
v_gene: TRBV4-1
j_gene: TRBJ2-2
d_gene: -

CDR3nt: TGTGCCACCAGTGATGGTAGGGAGCCCCAGCATTTT
CDR3aa: CATSDGREPQHF
abundance: -
v_gene: TRBV24-1
j_gene: TRBJ1-5
d_gene: -

CDR3nt: TGTGCCAGCAGCCCGATTGGGAGAGACGGTGGTGAAAAACTGTTTTTT
CDR3aa: CASSPIGRDGGEKLFF
abundance: -
v_gene: TRBV14
j_gene: TRBJ1-4
d_gene: -

CDR3nt: TGTGCCAGCAGCCAAGATTGGACGTCAAACTATGGCTACACCTTC
CDR3aa: CASSQDWTSNYGYTF
abundance: -
v_gene: TRBV14
j_gene: TRBJ1-2
d_gene: -

CDR3nt: TGTGCCAGCAGCGCACTAGCGGGATCTCTCGACGAGCAGTACTTC
CDR3aa: CASSALAGSLDEQYF
abundance: -
v_gene: TRBV7-9
j_gene: TRBJ2-7
d_gene: TRBD2

CDR3nt: TGTGCCAGCGGCAGGGGACAGCCCCAGCATTTT
CDR3aa: CASGRGQPQHF
abundance: -
v_gene: TRBV27
j_gene: TRBJ1-5
d_gene: -

CDR3nt: TGTGCCAGCAGTTTCGGGACAGCAGATCAGCCCCAGCATTTT
CDR3aa: CASSFGTADQPQHF
abundance: -
v_gene: TRBV27
j_gene: TRBJ1-5
d_gene: TRBD1

CDR3nt: TGTGCCTGGAGTGAAGGGAACTATAATTCACCCCTCCACTTT
CDR3aa: CAWSEGNYNSPLHF
abundance: once
v_gene: TRBV30
j_gene: TRBJ1-6
d_gene: -

CDR3nt: TGCAGTGCTAGTAGGGACAGGAACACTGAAGCTTTCTTT
CDR3aa: CSASRDRNTEAFF
abundance: once
v_gene: TRBV20-1
j_gene: TRBJ1-1
d_gene: TRBD1

CDR3nt: TGTGCCAGCAGCCCCGGGACAGTTCCTTTGGATGGCTACACCTTC
CDR3aa: CASSPGTVPLDGYTF
abundance: once
v_gene: TRBV28
j_gene: TRBJ1-2
d_gene: TRBD1

CDR3nt: TGTGCCAGCAGTTGGGGGACAGGAGATCAGCCCCAGCATTTT
CDR3aa: CASSWGTGDQPQHF
abundance: -
v_gene: TRBV6-5
j_gene: TRBJ1-5
d_gene: TRBD1

CDR3nt: TGTGCCAGCAGCTTAGCGGGAGGGCCGGGCACAGATACGCAGTATTTT
CDR3aa: CASSLAGGPGTDTQYF
abundance: -
v_gene: TRBV13
j_gene: TRBJ2-3
d_gene: TRBD2

CDR3nt: TGTGCCAGCAGCTTGTATACGGGAAGAAACCAATACGAGCAGTACTTC
CDR3aa: CASSLYTGRNQYEQYF
abundance: -
v_gene: TRBV5-5
j_gene: TRBJ2-7
d_gene: -

CDR3nt: TGTGCCACCAGTGATCGACAGAACTACACCTTC
CDR3aa: CATSDRQNYTF
abundance: -
v_gene: TRBV24-1
j_gene: TRBJ1-2
d_gene: -

CDR3nt: TGTGCCACCAGTGATTTACCCCTCCGTGGAGCGGGAGGCCCCGATGAGCAGTTCTTC
CDR3aa: CATSDLPLRGAGGPDEQFF
abundance: -
v_gene: TRBV24-1
j_gene: TRBJ2-1
d_gene: TRBD2

CDR3nt: TGTGCCAGCAGCTTAACGACTAGCGGTTACTACGAGCAGTACTTC
CDR3aa: CASSLTTSGYYEQYF
abundance: -
v_gene: TRBV7-2
j_gene: TRBJ2-7
d_gene: TRBD2